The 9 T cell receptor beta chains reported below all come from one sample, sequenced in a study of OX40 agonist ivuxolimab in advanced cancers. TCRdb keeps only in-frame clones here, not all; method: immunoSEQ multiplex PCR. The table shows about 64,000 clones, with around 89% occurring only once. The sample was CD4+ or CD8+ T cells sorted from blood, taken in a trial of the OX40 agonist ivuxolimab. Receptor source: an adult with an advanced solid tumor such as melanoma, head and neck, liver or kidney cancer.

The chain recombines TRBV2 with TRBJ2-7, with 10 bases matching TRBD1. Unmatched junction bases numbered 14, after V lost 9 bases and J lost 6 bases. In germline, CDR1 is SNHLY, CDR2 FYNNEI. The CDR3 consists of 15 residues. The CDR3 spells CASTPPGQGYSEQYF. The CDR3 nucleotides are TGTGCCAGTACCCCTCCGGGACAGGGGTATTCCGAGCAGTACTTC. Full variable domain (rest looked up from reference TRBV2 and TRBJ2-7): EPEVTQTPSHQVTQMGQEVILRCVPISNHLYFYWYRQILGQKVEFLVSFYNNEISEKSEIFDDQFSVERPDGSNFTLKIRSTKLEDSAMYFCASTPPGQGYSEQYFGPGTRLTVT.

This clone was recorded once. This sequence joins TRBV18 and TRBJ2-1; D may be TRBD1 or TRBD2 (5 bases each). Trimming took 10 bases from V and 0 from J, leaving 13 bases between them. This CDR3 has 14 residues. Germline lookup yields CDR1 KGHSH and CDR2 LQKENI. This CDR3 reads CATLGGSSYNEQFF. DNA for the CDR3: TGTGCCACCCTTGGGGGAAGCTCCTACAATGAGCAGTTCTTC. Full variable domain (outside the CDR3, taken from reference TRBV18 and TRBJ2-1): NAGVMQNPRHLVRRRGQEARLRCSPMKGHSHVYWYRQLPEEGLKFMVYLQKENIIDESGMPKERFSAEFPKEGPSILRIQQVVRGDSAAYFCATLGGSSYNEQFFGPGTRLTVL.

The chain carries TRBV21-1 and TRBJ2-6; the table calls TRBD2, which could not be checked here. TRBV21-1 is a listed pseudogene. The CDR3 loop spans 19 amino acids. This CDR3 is CASSSLKASESSGANVLTF. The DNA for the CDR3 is TGTGCCAGCAGCTCCCTCAAGGCTAGCGAGAGCTCTGGGGCCAACGTCCTGACTTTC.

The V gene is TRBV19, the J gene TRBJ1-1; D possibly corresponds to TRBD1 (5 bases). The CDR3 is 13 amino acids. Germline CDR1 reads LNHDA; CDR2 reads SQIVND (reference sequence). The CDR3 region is CATRGVGNTEAFF. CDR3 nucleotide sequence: TGTGCGACTCGGGGGGTGGGGAACACTGAAGCTTTCTTT.

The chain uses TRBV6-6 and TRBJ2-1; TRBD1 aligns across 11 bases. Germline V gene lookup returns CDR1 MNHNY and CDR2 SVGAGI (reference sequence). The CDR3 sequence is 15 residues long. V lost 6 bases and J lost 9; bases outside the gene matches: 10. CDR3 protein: CASRTGTGGTGEQFF. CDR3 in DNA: TGTGCCAGCAGAACCGGGACAGGGGGTACGGGTGAGCAGTTCTTC.

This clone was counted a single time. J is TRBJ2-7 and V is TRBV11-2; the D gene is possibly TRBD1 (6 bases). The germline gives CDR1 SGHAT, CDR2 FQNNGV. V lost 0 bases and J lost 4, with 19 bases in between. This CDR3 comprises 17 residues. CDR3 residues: CASSLDPLGTPRYEQYF. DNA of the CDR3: TGTGCCAGCAGCTTAGACCCCCTCGGGACACCGAGGTACGAGCAGTACTTC. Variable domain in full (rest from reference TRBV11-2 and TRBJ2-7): EAGVAQSPRYKIIEKRQSVAFWCNPISGHATLYWYQQILGQGPKLLIQFQNNGVVDDSQLPKDRFSAERLKGVDSTLKIQPAKLEDSAVYLCASSLDPLGTPRYEQYFGPGTRLTVT.

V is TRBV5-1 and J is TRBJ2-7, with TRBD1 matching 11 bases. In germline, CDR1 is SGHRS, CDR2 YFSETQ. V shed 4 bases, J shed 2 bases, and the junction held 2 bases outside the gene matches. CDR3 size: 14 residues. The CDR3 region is CASSQGQGAYEQYF. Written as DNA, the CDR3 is TGCGCCAGCAGCCAGGGACAGGGGGCCTACGAGCAGTACTTC.

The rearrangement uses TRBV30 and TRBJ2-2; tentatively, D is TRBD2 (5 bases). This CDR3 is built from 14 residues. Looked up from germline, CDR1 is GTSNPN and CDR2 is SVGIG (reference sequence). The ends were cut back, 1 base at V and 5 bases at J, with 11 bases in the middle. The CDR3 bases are TGTGCCTGGAGTGGGTTAGAGGGTACCGGGGAGCTGTTTTTT. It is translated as CAWSGLEGTGELFF.

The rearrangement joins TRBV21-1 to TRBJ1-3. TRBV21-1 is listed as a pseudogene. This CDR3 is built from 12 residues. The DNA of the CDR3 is TGTGCCAGCAGCAAAGATAGAAACACCATATATTTT. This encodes CASSKDRNTIYF.